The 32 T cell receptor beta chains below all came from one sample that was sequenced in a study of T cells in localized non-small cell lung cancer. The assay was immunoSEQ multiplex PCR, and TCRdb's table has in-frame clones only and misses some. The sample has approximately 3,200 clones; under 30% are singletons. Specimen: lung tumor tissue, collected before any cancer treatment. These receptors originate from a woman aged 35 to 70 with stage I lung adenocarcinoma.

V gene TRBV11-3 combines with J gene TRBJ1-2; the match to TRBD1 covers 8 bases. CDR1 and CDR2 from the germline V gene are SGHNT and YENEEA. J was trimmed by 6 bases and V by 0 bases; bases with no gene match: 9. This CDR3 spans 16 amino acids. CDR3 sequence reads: CASSLEGTGRFNGYTF. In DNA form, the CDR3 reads TGTGCCAGCAGCTTAGAGGGGACAGGAAGGTTTAATGGCTACACCTTC.

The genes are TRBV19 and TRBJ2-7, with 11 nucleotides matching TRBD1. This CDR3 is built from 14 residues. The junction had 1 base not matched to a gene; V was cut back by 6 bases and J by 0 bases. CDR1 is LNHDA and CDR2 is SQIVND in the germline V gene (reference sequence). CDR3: CASSGTGGSYEQYF. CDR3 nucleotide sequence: TGTGCCAGTAGCGGGACAGGGGGCTCCTACGAGCAGTACTTC.

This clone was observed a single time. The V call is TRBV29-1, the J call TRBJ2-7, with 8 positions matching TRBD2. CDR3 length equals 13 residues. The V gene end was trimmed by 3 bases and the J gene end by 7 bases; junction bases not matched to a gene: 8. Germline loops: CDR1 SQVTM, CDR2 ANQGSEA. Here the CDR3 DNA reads TGCAGCGTTGAGAATACCGGGAGGGGGGAGCAGTACTTC. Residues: CSVENTGRGEQYF.

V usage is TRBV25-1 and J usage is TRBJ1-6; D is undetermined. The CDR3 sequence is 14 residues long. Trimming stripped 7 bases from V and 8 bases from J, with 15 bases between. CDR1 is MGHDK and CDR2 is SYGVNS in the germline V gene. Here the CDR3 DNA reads TGTGCCAGCATGGCGGTCTGGGGAGATTCACCCCTCCACTTT. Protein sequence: CASMAVWGDSPLHF.

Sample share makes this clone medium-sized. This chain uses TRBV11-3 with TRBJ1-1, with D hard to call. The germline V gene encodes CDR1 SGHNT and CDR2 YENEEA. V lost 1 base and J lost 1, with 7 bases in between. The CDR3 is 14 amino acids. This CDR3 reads CASSLVNENTEAFF. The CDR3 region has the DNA TGTGCCAGCAGCTTAGTAAACGAGAACACTGAAGCTTTCTTT.

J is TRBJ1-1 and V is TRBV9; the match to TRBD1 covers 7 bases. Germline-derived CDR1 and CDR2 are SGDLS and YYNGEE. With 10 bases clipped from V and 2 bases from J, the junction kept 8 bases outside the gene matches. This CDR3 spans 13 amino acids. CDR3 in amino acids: CAGSGTVNTEAFF. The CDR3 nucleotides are TGTGCCGGATCCGGGACAGTTAACACTGAAGCTTTCTTT. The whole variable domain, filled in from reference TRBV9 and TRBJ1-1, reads DSGVTQTPKHLITATGQRVTLRCSPRSGDLSVYWYQQSLDQGLQFLIQYYNGEERAKGNILERFSAQQFPDLHSELNLSSLELGDSALYFCAGSGTVNTEAFFGQGTRLTVV.

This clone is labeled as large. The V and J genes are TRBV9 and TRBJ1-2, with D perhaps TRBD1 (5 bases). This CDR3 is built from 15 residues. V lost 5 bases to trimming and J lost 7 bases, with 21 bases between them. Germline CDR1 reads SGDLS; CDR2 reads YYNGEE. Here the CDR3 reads CASSLAGTRHVGYTF. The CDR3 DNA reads TGTGCCAGCAGTTTAGCCGGGACCAGGCACGTTGGCTACACCTTC.

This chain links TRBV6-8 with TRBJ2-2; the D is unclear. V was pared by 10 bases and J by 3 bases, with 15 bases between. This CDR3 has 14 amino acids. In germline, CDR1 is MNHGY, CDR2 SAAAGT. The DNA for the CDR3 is TGTGCCACTACGTCCAACACGGACACCGGGGAGCTGTTTTTT. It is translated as CATTSNTDTGELFF.

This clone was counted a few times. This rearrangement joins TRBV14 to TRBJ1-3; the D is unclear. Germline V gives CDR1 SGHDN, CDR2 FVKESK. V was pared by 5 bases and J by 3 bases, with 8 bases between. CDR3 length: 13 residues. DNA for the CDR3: TGTGCCAGCAGCTCCTGGGGTGGAAACACCATATATTTT. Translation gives CASSSWGGNTIYF.

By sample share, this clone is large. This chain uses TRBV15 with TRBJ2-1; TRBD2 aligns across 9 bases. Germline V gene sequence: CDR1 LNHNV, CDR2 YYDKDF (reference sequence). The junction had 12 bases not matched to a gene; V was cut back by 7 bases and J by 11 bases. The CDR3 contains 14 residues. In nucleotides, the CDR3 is TGTGCCACCAAGGTTGGCGGGGGGGCGGCCCAGCAGTTCTTC. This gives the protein CATKVGGGAAQQFF.

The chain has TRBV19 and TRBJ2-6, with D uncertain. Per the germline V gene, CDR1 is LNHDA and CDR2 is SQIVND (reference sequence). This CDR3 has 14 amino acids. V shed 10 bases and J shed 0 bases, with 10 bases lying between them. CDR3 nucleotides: TGTGCCACCGACCGGGCCTCTGGGGCCAACGTCCTGACTTTC. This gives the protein CATDRASGANVLTF.

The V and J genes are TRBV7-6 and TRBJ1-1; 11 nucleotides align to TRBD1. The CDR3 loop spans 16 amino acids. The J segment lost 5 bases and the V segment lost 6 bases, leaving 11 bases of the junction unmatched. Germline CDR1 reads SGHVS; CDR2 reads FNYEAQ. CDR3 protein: CASRPPGQGVKTEAFF. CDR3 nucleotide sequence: TGTGCCAGCAGACCTCCGGGACAGGGGGTAAAAACTGAAGCTTTCTTT.

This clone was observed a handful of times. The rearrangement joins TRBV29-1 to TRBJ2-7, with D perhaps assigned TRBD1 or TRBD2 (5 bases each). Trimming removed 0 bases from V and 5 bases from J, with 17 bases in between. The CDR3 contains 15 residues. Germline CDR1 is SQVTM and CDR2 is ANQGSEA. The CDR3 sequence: CSVEDRTRDLHEQYF. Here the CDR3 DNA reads TGCAGCGTTGAAGATCGGACGAGGGACCTCCACGAGCAGTACTTC.

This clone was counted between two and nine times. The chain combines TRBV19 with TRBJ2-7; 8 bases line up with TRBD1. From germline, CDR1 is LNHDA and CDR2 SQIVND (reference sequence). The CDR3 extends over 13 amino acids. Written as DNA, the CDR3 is TGTTCGACTGGAGAGCAGGGGGCGGGTGAGCAGTACTTC. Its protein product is CSTGEQGAGEQYF. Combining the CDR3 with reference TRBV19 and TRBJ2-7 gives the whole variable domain DGGITQSPKYLFRKEGQNVTLSCEQNLNHDAMYWYRQDPGQGLRLIYYSQIVNDFQKGDIAEGYSVSREKKESFPLTVTSAQKNPTAFYLCSTGEQGAGEQYFGPGTRLTVT.

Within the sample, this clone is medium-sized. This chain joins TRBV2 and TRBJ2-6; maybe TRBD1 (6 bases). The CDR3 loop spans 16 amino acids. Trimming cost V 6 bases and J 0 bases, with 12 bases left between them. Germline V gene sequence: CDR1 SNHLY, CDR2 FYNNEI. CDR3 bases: TGTGCCAGCAGCCCGACAGGTAACTCTGGGGCCAACGTCCTGACTTTC. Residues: CASSPTGNSGANVLTF.

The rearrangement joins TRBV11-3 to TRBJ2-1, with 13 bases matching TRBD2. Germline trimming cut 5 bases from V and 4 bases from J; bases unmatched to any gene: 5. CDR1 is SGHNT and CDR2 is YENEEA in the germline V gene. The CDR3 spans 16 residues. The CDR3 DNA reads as TGTGCCAGCAGCAAATCGGGACTAGCGGGATACAATGAGCAGTTCTTC. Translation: CASSKSGLAGYNEQFF.

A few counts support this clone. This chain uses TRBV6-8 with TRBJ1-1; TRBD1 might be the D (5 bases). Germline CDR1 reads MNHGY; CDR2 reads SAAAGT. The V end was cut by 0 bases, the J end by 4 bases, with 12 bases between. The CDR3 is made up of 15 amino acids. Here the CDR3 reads CASSYSPGTSTEAFF. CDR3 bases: TGTGCCAGCAGTTACTCGCCCGGGACGAGCACTGAAGCTTTCTTT.

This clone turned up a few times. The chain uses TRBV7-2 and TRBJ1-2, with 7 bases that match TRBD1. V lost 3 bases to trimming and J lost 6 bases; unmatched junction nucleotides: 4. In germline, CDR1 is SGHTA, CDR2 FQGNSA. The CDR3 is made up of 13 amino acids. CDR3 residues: CASSFSGGDGYTF. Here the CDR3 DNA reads TGTGCCAGCAGCTTTTCAGGGGGAGATGGCTACACCTTC.

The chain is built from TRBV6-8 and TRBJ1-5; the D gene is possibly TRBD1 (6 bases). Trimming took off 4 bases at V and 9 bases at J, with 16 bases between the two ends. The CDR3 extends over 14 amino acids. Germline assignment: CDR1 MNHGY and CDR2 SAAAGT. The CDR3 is CASSLPGGGRPQHF. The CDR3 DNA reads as TGTGCCAGCAGTTTACCCGGGGGCGGCAGGCCCCAGCATTTT.

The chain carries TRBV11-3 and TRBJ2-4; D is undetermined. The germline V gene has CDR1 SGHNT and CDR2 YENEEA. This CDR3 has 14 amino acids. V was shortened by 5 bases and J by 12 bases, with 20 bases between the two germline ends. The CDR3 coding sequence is TGTGCCAGCAGCCACCCAGCACGCCCAACGTCTCAGTACTTC. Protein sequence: CASSHPARPTSQYF.

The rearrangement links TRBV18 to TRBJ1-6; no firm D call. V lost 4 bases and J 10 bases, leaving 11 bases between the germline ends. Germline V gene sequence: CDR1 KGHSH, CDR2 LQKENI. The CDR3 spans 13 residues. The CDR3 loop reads CASSLGGGSPLHF. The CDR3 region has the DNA TGTGCCAGCTCACTGGGTGGAGGGTCACCCCTCCACTTT.

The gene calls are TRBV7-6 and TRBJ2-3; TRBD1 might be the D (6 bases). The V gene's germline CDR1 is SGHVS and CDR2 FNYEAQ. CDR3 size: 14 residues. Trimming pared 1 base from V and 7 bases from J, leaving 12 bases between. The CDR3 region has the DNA TGTGCCAGCAGCTTAGGGCAGGGGTTGCATACGCAGTATTTT. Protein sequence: CASSLGQGLHTQYF.

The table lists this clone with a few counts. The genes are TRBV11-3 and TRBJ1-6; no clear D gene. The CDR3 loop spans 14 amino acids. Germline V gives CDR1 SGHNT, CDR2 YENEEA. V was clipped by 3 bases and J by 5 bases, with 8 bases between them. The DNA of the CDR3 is TGTGCCAGCAGCTTTGCAGGCAATAATTCACCCCTCCACTTT. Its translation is CASSFAGNNSPLHF.

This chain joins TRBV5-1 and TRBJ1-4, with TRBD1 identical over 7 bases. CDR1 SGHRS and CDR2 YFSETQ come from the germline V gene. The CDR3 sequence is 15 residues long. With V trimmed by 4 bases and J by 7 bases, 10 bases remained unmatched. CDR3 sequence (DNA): TGCGCCAGCAGCGTTCAGGGGGTGTTTGGTGAAAAACTGTTTTTT. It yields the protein CASSVQGVFGEKLFF.

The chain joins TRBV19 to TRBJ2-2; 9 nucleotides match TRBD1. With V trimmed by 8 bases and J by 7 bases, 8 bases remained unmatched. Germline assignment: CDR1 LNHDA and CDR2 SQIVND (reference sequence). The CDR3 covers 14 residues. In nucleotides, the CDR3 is TGTGCCAGTGGGGACAGGGCCTTTTTCGGGGAGCTGTTTTTT. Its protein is CASGDRAFFGELFF.

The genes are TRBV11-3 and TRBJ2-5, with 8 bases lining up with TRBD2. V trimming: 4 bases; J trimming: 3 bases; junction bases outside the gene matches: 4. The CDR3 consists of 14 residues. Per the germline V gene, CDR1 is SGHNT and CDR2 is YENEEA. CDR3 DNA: TGTGCCAGCAGCTCCCCGGGAGGGGAAGAGACCCAGTACTTC. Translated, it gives CASSSPGGEETQYF.

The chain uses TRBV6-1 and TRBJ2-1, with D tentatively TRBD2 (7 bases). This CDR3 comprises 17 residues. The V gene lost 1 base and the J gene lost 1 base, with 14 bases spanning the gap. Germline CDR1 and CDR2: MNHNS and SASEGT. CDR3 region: CASSEEGGARSYNEQFF. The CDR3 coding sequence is TGTGCCAGCAGTGAAGAAGGGGGGGCGCGTTCCTACAATGAGCAGTTCTTC.

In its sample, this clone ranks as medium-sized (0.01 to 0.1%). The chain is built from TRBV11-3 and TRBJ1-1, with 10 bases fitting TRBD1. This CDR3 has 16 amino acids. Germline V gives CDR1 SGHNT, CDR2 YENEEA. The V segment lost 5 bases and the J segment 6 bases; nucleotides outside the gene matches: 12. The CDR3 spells CASSHRDRGFMAEAFF. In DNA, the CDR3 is TGTGCCAGCAGCCACCGGGACAGGGGCTTTATGGCTGAAGCTTTCTTT.

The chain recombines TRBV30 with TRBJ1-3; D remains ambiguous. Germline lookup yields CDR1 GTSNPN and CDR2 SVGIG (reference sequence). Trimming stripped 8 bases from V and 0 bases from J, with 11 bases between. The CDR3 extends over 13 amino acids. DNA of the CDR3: TGTGCCGGACCCTCTGTCTCTGGAAACACCATATATTTT. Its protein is CAGPSVSGNTIYF.

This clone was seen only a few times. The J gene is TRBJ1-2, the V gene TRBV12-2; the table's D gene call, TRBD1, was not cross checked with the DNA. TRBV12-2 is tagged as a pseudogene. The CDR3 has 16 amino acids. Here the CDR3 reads CARRRCWGGELYGYTF. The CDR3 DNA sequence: TGTGCACGCCGACGCTGTTGGGGCGGAGAACTCTATGGCTACACCTTC.

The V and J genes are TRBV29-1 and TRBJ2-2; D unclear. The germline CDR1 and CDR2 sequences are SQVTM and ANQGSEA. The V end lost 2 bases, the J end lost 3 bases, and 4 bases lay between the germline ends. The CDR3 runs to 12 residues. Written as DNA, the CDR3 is TGCAGCGTTGAATCTCACACCGGGGAGCTGTTTTTT. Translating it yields CSVESHTGELFF.

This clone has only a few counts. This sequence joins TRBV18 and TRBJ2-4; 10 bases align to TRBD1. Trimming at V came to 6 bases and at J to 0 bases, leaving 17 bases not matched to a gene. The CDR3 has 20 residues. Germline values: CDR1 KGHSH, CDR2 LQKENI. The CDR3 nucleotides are TGTGCCAGCTCCCTAACGCCGGGACAGGGGTCCCCCTTAGCCAAAAACATTCAGTACTTC. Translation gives CASSLTPGQGSPLAKNIQYF.